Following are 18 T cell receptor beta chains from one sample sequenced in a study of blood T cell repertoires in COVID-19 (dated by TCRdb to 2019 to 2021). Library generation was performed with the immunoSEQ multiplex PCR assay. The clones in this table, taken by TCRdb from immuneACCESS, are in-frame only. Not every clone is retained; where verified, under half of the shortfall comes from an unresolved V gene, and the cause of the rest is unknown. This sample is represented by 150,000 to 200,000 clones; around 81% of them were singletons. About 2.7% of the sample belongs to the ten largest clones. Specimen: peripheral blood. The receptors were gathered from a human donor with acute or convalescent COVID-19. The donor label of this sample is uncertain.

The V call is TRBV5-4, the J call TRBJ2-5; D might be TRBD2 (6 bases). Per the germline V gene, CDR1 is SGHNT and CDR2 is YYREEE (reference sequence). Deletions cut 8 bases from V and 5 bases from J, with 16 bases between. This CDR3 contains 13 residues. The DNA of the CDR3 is TGTGCCAGTCGTCCGCGGCTAGCGGAGACCCAGTACTTC. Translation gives CASRPRLAETQYF.

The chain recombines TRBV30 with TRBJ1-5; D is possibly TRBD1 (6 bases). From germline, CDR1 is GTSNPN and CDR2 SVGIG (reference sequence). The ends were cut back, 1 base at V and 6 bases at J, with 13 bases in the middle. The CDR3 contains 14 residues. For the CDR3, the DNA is TGTGCCTGGAGTGCCCGGGGGGCGGGTCAGCCCCAGCATTTT. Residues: CAWSARGAGQPQHF.

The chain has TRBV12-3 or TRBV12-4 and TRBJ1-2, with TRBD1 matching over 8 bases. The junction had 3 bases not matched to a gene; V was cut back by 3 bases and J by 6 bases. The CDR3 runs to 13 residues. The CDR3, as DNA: TGTGCCAGCAGTTTGACAGGGGTTGATGGCTACACCTTC. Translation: CASSLTGVDGYTF.

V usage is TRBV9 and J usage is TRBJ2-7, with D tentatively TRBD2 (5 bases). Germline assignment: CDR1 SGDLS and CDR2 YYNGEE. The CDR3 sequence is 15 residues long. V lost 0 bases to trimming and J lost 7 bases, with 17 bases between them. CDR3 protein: CASSVDEGWLGEQYF. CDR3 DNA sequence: TGTGCCAGCAGCGTAGATGAGGGATGGCTGGGTGAGCAGTACTTC.

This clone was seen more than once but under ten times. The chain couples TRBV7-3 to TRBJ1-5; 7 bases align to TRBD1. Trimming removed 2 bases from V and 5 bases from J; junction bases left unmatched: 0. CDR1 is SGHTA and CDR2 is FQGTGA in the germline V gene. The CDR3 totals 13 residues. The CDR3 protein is CASSLDRDQPQHF. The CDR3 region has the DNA TGTGCCAGCAGCTTAGACAGGGATCAGCCCCAGCATTTT.

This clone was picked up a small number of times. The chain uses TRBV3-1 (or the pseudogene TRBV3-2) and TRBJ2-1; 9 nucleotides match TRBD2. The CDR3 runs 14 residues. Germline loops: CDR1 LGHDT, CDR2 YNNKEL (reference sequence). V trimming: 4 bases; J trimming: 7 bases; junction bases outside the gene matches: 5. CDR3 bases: TGTGCCAGCAGCCCTCTAGCGGGAAGTAATGAGCAGTTCTTC. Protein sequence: CASSPLAGSNEQFF.

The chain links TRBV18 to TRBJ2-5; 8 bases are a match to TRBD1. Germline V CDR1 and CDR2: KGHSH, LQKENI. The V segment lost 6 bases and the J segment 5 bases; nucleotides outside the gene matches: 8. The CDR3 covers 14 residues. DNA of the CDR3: TGTGCCAGCTCTTACGACAGGGGTGTGGAGACCCAGTACTTC. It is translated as CASSYDRGVETQYF.

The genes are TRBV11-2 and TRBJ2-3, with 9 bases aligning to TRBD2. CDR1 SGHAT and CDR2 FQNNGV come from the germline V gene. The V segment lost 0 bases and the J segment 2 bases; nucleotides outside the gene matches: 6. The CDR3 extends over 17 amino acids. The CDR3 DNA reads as TGTGCCAGCAGCTTAGATCTCCTAGCGGGGTACACAGATACGCAGTATTTT. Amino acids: CASSLDLLAGYTDTQYF. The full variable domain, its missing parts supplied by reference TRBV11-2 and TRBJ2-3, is EAGVAQSPRYKIIEKRQSVAFWCNPISGHATLYWYQQILGQGPKLLIQFQNNGVVDDSQLPKDRFSAERLKGVDSTLKIQPAKLEDSAVYLCASSLDLLAGYTDTQYFGPGTRLTVL.

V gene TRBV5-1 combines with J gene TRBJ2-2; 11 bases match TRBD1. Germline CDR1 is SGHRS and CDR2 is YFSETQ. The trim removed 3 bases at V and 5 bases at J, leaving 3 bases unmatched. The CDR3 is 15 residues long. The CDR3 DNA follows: TGCGCCAGCAGCTCGGGACAGGGGGGGACCGGGGAGCTGTTTTTT. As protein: CASSSGQGGTGELFF.

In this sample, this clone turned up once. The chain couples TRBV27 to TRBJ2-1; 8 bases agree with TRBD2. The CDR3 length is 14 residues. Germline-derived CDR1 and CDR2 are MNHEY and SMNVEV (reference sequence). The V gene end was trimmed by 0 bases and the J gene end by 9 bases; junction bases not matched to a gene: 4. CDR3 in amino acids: CASSLSGRGREQFF. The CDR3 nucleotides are TGTGCCAGCAGTTTATCCGGGAGGGGACGTGAGCAGTTCTTC.

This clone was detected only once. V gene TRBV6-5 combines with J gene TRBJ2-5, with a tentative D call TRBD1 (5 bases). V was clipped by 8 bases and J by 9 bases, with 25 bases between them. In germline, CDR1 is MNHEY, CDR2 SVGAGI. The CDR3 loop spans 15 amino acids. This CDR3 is CASASGKNSPLAQYF. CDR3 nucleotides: TGTGCCAGCGCGTCAGGGAAAAACTCTCCCCTGGCCCAGTACTTC.

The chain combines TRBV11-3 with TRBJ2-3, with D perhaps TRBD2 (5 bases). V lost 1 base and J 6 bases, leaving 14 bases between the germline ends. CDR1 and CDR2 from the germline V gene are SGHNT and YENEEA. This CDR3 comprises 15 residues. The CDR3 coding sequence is TGTGCCAGCAGCTTAGGGGAGAGAGTAACGGATACGCAGTATTTT. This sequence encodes CASSLGERVTDTQYF.

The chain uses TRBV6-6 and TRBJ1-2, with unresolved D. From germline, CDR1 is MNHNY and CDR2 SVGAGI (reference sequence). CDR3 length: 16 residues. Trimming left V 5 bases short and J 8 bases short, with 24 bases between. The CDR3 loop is CASSTHNDGMTQGYTF. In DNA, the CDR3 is TGTGCCAGCAGTACACACAACGACGGGATGACGCAAGGCTACACCTTC.

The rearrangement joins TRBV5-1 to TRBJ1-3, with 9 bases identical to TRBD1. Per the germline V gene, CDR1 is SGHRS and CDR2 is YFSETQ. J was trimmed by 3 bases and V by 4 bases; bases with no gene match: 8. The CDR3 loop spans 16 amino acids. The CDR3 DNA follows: TGCGCCAGCAGCCAAACCGGGACAGGGATTGGAAACACCATATATTTT. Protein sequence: CASSQTGTGIGNTIYF.

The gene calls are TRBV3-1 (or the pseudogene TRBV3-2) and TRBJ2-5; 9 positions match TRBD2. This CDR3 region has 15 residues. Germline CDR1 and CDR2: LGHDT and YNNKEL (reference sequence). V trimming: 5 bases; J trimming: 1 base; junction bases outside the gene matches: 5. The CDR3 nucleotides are TGTGCCAGCAGCGTTCGACTAGCGGTCCAAGAGACCCAGTACTTC. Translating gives CASSVRLAVQETQYF.

The CDR3 is CASSPIGAYEQYF. The CDR3 DNA reads as TGTGCCAGCTCACCGATAGGGGCCTACGAGCAGTACTTC. The genes are TRBV18 and TRBJ2-7, with D tentatively TRBD1 (5 bases). The germline CDR1 and CDR2 sequences are KGHSH and LQKENI. There are 13 residues in the CDR3. V shed 3 bases and J shed 2 bases, with 8 bases lying between them.

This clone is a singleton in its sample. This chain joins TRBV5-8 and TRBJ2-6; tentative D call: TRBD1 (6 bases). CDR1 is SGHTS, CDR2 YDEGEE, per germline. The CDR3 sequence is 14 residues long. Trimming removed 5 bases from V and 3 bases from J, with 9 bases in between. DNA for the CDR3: TGTGCCAGCAGGGGGGCGGATGGGGCCAACGTCCTGACTTTC. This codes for CASRGADGANVLTF.

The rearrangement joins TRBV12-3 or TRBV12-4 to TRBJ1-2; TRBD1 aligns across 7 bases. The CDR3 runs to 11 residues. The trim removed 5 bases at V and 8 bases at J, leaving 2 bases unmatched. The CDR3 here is CASSRDRGYTF. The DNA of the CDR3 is TGTGCCAGCAGTCGGGACAGAGGCTACACCTTC.